This TCR beta chain was profiled in a study of CD8+CD57+ T cells in acquired aplastic anemia. This clonotype was picked up a small number of times. The CDR3 consists of 14 residues. V shed 5 bases and J 7 bases; nucleotides not matched to a gene: 8. Germline CDR1 is GTSNPN and CDR2 is SVGIG (reference sequence). TCR beta VDJ combinations and CDR3 sequences were profiled from genomic DNA. TCRdb called the reads again in MiXCR, with one record for every CDR3 protein. This table holds about 54,000 distinct CDR3 sequences, approximately 50% found once. For sequencing, patients were chosen who had shown expansion of CD8+CD57+ cells by flow cytometry.

V gene TRBV30 combines with J gene TRBJ2-1, with 10 bases identical to TRBD1. Sequenced sample: sorted CD4+, CD8+, or CD8+CD57+ T cells (not recorded which) from PBMCs. The TCR sequence derives from a human donor with aplastic anemia. The CDR3 region is CAWRDRGLKNEQFF. The CDR3 nucleotides read TGTGCCTGGCGGGACAGGGGCTTAAAGAATGAGCAGTTCTTC. The full variable domain, completed using reference TRBV30 and TRBJ2-1, is SQTIHQWPATLVQPVGSPLSLECTVEGTSNPNLYWYRQAAGRGLQLLFYSVGIGQISSEVPQNLSASRPQDRQFILSSKKLLLSDSGFYLCAWRDRGLKNEQFFGPGTRLTVL.